Below, 23 T cell receptor delta chains from the same sample are listed, as sequenced in a study of gamma-delta T cells after stem cell transplantation. TCRdb repeated clone calling on the RT-PCR reads with CATT. The table has about 1,300 delta-chain clones, around 5.1% seen once. Sequenced input: gamma-delta T cells. The receptors were gathered from a human donor. It is not recorded whose cells these are; they may come from a transplant donor.

This clone was observed a few times. The protein in TCRdb stems from a much larger clone and differs at residue 13 from this DNA's translation, likely a read error; here the protein is translated from the DNA. V is TRDV2 and J is TRDJ1; 11 bases match TRDD3. The CDR3 spans 16 residues. After removal of 0 bases from V and 10 bases from J, the junction contained 12 bases not matched to a gene. The V gene's germline CDR1 is GEAIGNYY and CDR2 EKD. The DNA for the CDR3 is TGTGCCTGTGACACCGTGGGACTGGGGGATAACGGTACACTCATCTTT. Translating gives CACDTVGLGDNGTLIF.

As regards this clone: TCRdb records a much larger clone's protein for this DNA, with a difference at residue 3 that likely arises from a read error; the protein given is the translation of the DNA. The chain is built from TRDV2 and TRDJ1; 12 bases align to TRDD3. This CDR3 comprises 17 residues. Germline CDR1 is GEAIGNYY and CDR2 is EKD. DNA for the CDR3: TGTGCCCGTGACAAACTGGGGGATACCCGGTACACCGATAAACTCATCTTT. It specifies CARDKLGDTRYTDKLIF.

Only a few counts were recorded for this clone. The translation of this DNA and the TCRdb protein of a much larger clone differ at residue 16, probably owing to a read error; the protein shown here is translated from the DNA. V is TRDV2 and J is TRDJ1; 9 bases line up with TRDD3. The CDR3 is made up of 19 amino acids. Germline V gene data show CDR1 as GEAIGNYY and CDR2 as EKD. CDR3 region: CACDAVLGDKDKYTDTLIF. CDR3 DNA: TGTGCCTGTGACGCGGTACTGGGGGACAAGGACAAGTACACCGATACACTCATCTTT.

This clone turned up a few times. A far larger clone is just one base off, so this is likely a read error. Other DNA sequences in this specimen translate into the identical CDR3. This chain uses TRDV2 with TRDJ1; TRDD3 matches at 8 bases. Unmatched junction bases numbered 10, after V lost 0 bases and J lost 8 bases. This CDR3 has 15 residues. From germline, CDR1 is GEAIGNYY and CDR2 EKD. This CDR3 is CACDTLTGGYEKLIF. The CDR3, as DNA: TGTGCCTGTGACACCCTGACTGGGGGGTACGAAAAACTCATCTTT.

This clone has only a few counts. This DNA translates differently at residue 14 from the TCRdb protein, which is that of a much larger clone; a read error is likely, and the protein shown is the DNA's own translation. The chain employs TRDV2 and TRDJ1; TRDD3 agrees at 12 bases. V was clipped by 0 bases and J by 0 bases; unmatched bases: 19. Per the germline V gene, CDR1 is GEAIGNYY and CDR2 is EKD. This CDR3 spans 22 amino acids. The CDR3 sequence is CACDTVGSGGYAADGDTDKLIF. The CDR3 coding sequence is TGTGCCTGTGACACCGTGGGTTCTGGGGGATACGCGGCGGACGGAGACACCGATAAACTCATCTTT.

This clone was detected a few times. The protein in TCRdb stems from a much larger clone and differs at residue 3 from this DNA's translation, likely a read error; here the protein is translated from the DNA. The chain carries TRDV2 and TRDJ1; the match to TRDD3 covers 8 bases. Germline CDR1 reads GEAIGNYY; CDR2 reads EKD. The CDR3 spans 15 residues. As DNA, the CDR3 is TGTGCCTATGACTCGGTACTGGGGGGCACCGATAAACTCATCTTT. Protein: CAYDSVLGGTDKLIF.

By frequency in the sample, this clone is large. The sample carries other DNA sequences with the same CDR3. The chain links TRDV2 to TRDJ1; 11 nucleotides match TRDD3. The CDR3 sequence is 18 residues long. CDR1 and CDR2 (germline): GEAIGNYY, EKD. With 0 bases clipped from V and 3 bases from J, the junction kept 11 bases outside the gene matches. CDR3 amino acids: CACDTLGASGGYSDKLIF. As DNA, the CDR3 is TGTGCCTGTGACACCTTAGGGGCTTCTGGGGGATACTCCGATAAACTCATCTTT.

With respect to this clone: The TCRdb protein comes from a much larger clone and disagrees with this DNA's translation at residue 3, likely due to a read error; the protein given here is derived from the DNA. This sequence joins TRDV2 and TRDJ1; 13 bases line up with TRDD3. CDR1 and CDR2 (germline): GEAIGNYY, EKD. The CDR3 totals 17 residues. The CDR3 DNA follows: TGTGCCTTTGACCCGGTACTGGGGGATACGGGAACCGATAAACTCATCTTT. This codes for CAFDPVLGDTGTDKLIF.

Details on this clone: TCRdb's listed protein matches a much larger clone and diverges from this DNA's translation at residue 11, likely through a read error; the protein shown comes from the DNA. The chain links TRDV2 to TRDJ1; 8 nucleotides match TRDD3. Germline loops: CDR1 GEAIGNYY, CDR2 EKD. This CDR3 is 15 amino acids long. This CDR3 is CACDSVLGGTEKLIF. CDR3 nucleotide sequence: TGTGCCTGTGACTCGGTACTGGGGGGCACCGAGAAACTCATCTTT.

Note on this clone: The TCRdb protein comes from a much larger clone and disagrees with this DNA's translation at residue 12, likely due to a read error; the protein given here is derived from the DNA. The gene calls are TRDV2 and TRDJ1; 7 nucleotides align to TRDD3. Trimming took 3 bases from V and 1 from J; bases not matched to a gene: 22. Per germline, CDR1 GEAIGNYY and CDR2 EKD. The CDR3 runs 20 residues. The CDR3 bases are TGTGCCTGTGACTTGATGTCGGCGGGGCTGGGGGCTACATCCACCGATAAACTCATCTTT. Residues: CACDLMSAGLGATSTDKLIF.

In regard to this clone: The protein that TCRdb holds for this DNA derives from a much larger clone and differs from the translated DNA at residue 13, which likely indicates a read error; the protein shown here is translated from the DNA. The chain links TRDV2 to TRDJ1, with 13 bases aligning to TRDD3. The trim removed 3 bases at V and 6 bases at J, leaving 12 bases unmatched. Per the germline V gene, CDR1 is GEAIGNYY and CDR2 is EKD. The CDR3 runs 17 residues. CDR3 sequence: CACDPVLGDTGTNKLIF. The DNA of the CDR3 is TGTGCCTGTGACCCGGTACTGGGGGATACGGGAACCAATAAACTCATCTTT.

This clone appeared a few times. The mismatch at residue 10 between this DNA's translation and the TCRdb protein of a much larger clone likely reflects a read error; the protein shown is translated from the DNA. This sequence joins TRDV2 and TRDJ1, with TRDD3 matching 7 bases. Germline V lookup: CDR1 GEAIGNYY, CDR2 EKD. Trimming cost V 0 bases and J 7 bases; bases outside gene matches: 13. The CDR3 is made up of 16 amino acids. Written as DNA, the CDR3 is TGTGCCTGTGACACCGTGGGACTGGGGAATAACGGTAAACTCATCTTT. Protein: CACDTVGLGNNGKLIF.

This clone rates as large. V is TRDV2 and J is TRDJ1, with 10 bases lining up with TRDD3. J was trimmed by 1 base and V by 0 bases; bases with no gene match: 13. The CDR3 spans 19 residues. In germline, CDR1 is GEAIGNYY, CDR2 EKD. The CDR3 protein is CACDTVGLGDASSTDKLIF. The CDR3, as DNA: TGTGCCTGTGACACCGTGGGACTGGGGGATGCGAGTAGCACCGATAAACTCATCTTT.

A word on this clone: This DNA's translation and the protein TCRdb lists, from a much larger clone, do not match at residue 7, likely due to a read error; the protein shown is translated from the DNA. The chain carries TRDV2 and TRDJ1, with D possibly being TRDD2 or TRDD3 (7 bases each). The CDR3 is 19 amino acids. V dropped 1 base and J dropped 4 bases, with 27 bases sitting between them. Per the germline V gene, CDR1 is GEAIGNYY and CDR2 is EKD. Written as DNA, the CDR3 is TGTGCCTGTGACACGGCGGTCTTTCCTACTGGGGCTTATGGCGATAAACTCATCTTT. It translates to CACDTAVFPTGAYGDKLIF.

In regard to this clone: The protein that TCRdb holds for this DNA derives from a much larger clone and differs from the translated DNA at residue 3, which likely indicates a read error; the protein shown here is translated from the DNA. The chain has TRDV2 and TRDJ1; D is possibly TRDD1 or TRDD3 (5 bases each). CDR3 length equals 14 residues. CDR1 is GEAIGNYY and CDR2 is EKD in the germline V gene. This CDR3 is CAFDQILDADKLIF. CDR3 bases: TGTGCCTTTGACCAAATACTGGACGCCGATAAACTCATCTTT.

This clone turned up a few times. TCRdb attributes to this sequence the protein of a much larger clone, which differs from the DNA translation at residue 13; a read error is likely, and the protein displayed is translated from the DNA. This chain joins TRDV2 and TRDJ1; 10 bases line up with TRDD3. The germline V gene encodes CDR1 GEAIGNYY and CDR2 EKD. This CDR3 has 20 amino acids. Trimming cost V 3 bases and J 1 base; bases outside gene matches: 19. As DNA, the CDR3 is TGTGCCTGTGACTTGATGTCGGCGGGGCTGGGGGATATATCCACCGATAAACTCATCTTT. Translating it yields CACDLMSAGLGDISTDKLIF.

As for this clone: A read error likely explains why the TCRdb protein, taken from a much larger clone, differs from this DNA's translation at residue 12; the protein shown is translated from the DNA. V and J are TRDV2 and TRDJ1, with 11 bases lining up with TRDD3. Germline loops: CDR1 GEAIGNYY, CDR2 EKD. The CDR3 consists of 17 residues. The junction had 9 bases not matched to a gene; V was cut back by 0 bases and J by 4 bases. CDR3 bases: TGTGCCTGTGACACCGTAAGTGGGGGATACGCTAACGATAAACTCATCTTT. It codes for CACDTVSGGYANDKLIF.

This clone is classed as large (0.1 to 1%). The sample holds other DNA sequences that translate to the same CDR3. The CDR3 coding sequence is TGTGCCTGTGACACCGTGGGTTCCGAGGGGGATACGAGAACCGATAAACTCATCTTT. The encoded protein is CACDTVGSEGDTRTDKLIF. The chain recombines TRDV2 with TRDJ1, with 10 bases aligning to TRDD3. With 0 bases clipped from V and 2 bases from J, the junction kept 14 bases outside the gene matches. CDR3 size: 19 residues. In germline, CDR1 is GEAIGNYY, CDR2 EKD.

Turning to this clone: This likely reflects a read error, since a far larger clone is one base away. In the same sample, other DNA sequences code for this CDR3. The genes are TRDV2 and TRDJ2; no firm D call. The length of the CDR3 is 10 residues. V lost 8 bases and J lost 8, with 8 bases in between. CDR1 GEAIGNYY and CDR2 EKD come from the germline V gene. The CDR3 DNA reads TGTGCCTCGTTAGAGGCACAACTCTTCTTT. It is translated as CASLEAQLFF.

This clone is classed as large. The sample has other DNA sequences that encode this CDR3 too. The chain carries TRDV2 and TRDJ1; TRDD3 is a possible D gene (5 bases). Between the trimmed V and J ends, which lost 0 bases and 1 base, there was a span of 14 bases. Germline V lookup: CDR1 GEAIGNYY, CDR2 EKD. CDR3 length: 16 amino acids. The CDR3 region is CACDTLGATGTDKLIF. CDR3 bases: TGTGCCTGTGACACCCTGGGAGCTACCGGCACCGATAAACTCATCTTT.

This clone is labeled as large. Other DNA sequences in this specimen translate into the identical CDR3. The chain combines TRDV2 with TRDJ1, with D possibly matching TRDD3 (7 bases). The CDR3 has 20 amino acids. Germline lookup yields CDR1 GEAIGNYY and CDR2 EKD. Trimming took off 2 bases at V and 0 bases at J, with 27 bases between the two ends. The DNA for the CDR3 is TGTGCCTGTGACAAAATAGCTGGGGGCCCCATGCTGAGGTACACCGATAAACTCATCTTT. As protein: CACDKIAGGPMLRYTDKLIF.

This clone was seen more than once but under ten times. A far larger clone is a single base away, which makes a read error likely. The same CDR3 also results from other DNA sequences found in this sample. This chain connects TRDV2 to TRDJ2; no definite D call. Per germline, CDR1 GEAIGNYY and CDR2 EKD. CDR3 length: 10 residues. The CDR3 nucleotides are TGTGCTTCGTTGGAGGCACAACTCTTCTTT. Amino acids: CASLEAQLFF.

This clone was observed a few times. The protein given by TCRdb reflects a much larger clone and differs at residue 12 from this DNA's translation, likely from a read error; the protein shown is the DNA's translation. The chain recombines TRDV2 with TRDJ1, with a tentative D call TRDD2 (7 bases). Per germline, CDR1 GEAIGNYY and CDR2 EKD. V lost 1 base and J lost 4, with 27 bases in between. The CDR3 sequence is 19 residues long. The CDR3 DNA follows: TGTGCCTGTGACACGGCGGGCTTTCCTACTGGGACTTATGGCGATAAACTCATCTTT. This codes for CACDTAGFPTGTYGDKLIF.